This is a list of T cell receptor beta chains from one sample in a study of cytomegalovirus exposure and HLA in healthy donors. The repertoire was sequenced with immunoSEQ multiplex PCR; TCRdb's copy has only in-frame clones and lacks some. The data hold over 90,000 clones, with roughly 95% observed a single time. Sample: PBMCs. The receptor source for this set is a woman between 18 and 29 years old in good health and CMV-seronegative. The CDR3 runs from the conserved cysteine through the conserved F or W. D genes are given only for firm matches. Size is omitted from some rows. Given values are once, few, many or a class for expanded clones.

CAWSGRGPGYTF,TGTGCCTGGAGTGGGAGGGGACCTGGCTACACCTTC,TRBV30,.,TRBJ1-2,.
CASSWGAATIYGYTF,TGTGCCAGCAGTTGGGGCGCAGCCACCATCTATGGCTACACCTTC,TRBV5-6,.,TRBJ1-2,.
CASSPGGAGISYEQYF,TGTGCCAGCAGCCCGGGCGGAGCGGGAATCTCCTACGAGCAGTACTTC,TRBV13,TRBD2,TRBJ2-7,.
CASSYNQGVGNSPLHF,TGTGCCAGCAGTTACAATCAGGGGGTAGGTAATTCACCCCTCCACTTT,TRBV6-6,TRBD1,TRBJ1-6,.
CASSPPGGLAFF,TGTGCCAGCAGCCCCCCGGGGGGGCTGGCTTTCTTT,TRBV7-2,.,TRBJ1-1,.
CASSTPSGGSYGYTF,TGTGCCAGTAGTACCCCCTCAGGGGGAAGCTATGGCTACACCTTC,TRBV19,TRBD1,TRBJ1-2,.
CASSPPGTGGLGTEAFF,TGTGCCAGCTCACCACCCGGGACAGGGGGCTTGGGCACTGAAGCTTTCTTT,TRBV18,TRBD1,TRBJ1-1,.
CASSKTENTEAFF,TGTGCCAGCAGTAAGACAGAGAACACTGAAGCTTTCTTT,TRBV27,.,TRBJ1-1,.
CASSPGNTGELFF,TGTGCCAGCAGCCCGGGGAACACCGGGGAGCTGTTTTTT,TRBV6-4,.,TRBJ2-2,.
CASSDLGAGGQFWGSYNEQFF,TGCGCCAGCAGTGATCTGGGGGCCGGGGGGCAGTTCTGGGGATCCTACAATGAGCAGTTCTTC,TRBV10-2,.,TRBJ2-1,.
CASSLGLAGGQETQYF,TGTGCCAGCAGCCTCGGACTAGCGGGGGGTCAAGAGACCCAGTACTTC,TRBV27,TRBD2,TRBJ2-5,.
CASSQDFSGTGSGYTF,TGCGCCAGCAGCCAAGACTTCTCGGGGACAGGGAGCGGCTACACCTTC,TRBV4-3,TRBD1,TRBJ1-2,.
CASSHTGGTSGQETQYF,TGTGCCAGCAGCCATACCGGCGGGACTAGCGGACAAGAGACCCAGTACTTC,TRBV14,TRBD2,TRBJ2-5,.
CASSQVFGTGMKTYEQYF,TGCGCCAGCAGCCAAGTTTTCGGGACAGGGATGAAAACCTACGAGCAGTACTTC,TRBV4-3,TRBD1,TRBJ2-7,.
CASSYQPTGSYEQYF,TGTGCCAGCAGTTACCAACCGACAGGCTCCTACGAGCAGTACTTC,TRBV6-6,.,TRBJ2-7,once
CASSQVGGLTDTQYF,TGCGCCAGCAGCCAAGTGGGGGGGTTGACAGATACGCAGTATTTT,TRBV4-1,TRBD2,TRBJ2-3,.
CASSPGQGIFYGYTF,TGCGCCAGCAGCCCCGGACAGGGGATATTCTATGGCTACACCTTC,TRBV5-1,TRBD1,TRBJ1-2,.
CASSTGEDKNIQYF,TGTGCCAGCAGTACAGGGGAGGACAAAAACATTCAGTACTTC,TRBV6-1,.,TRBJ2-4,.
CASSPVAERVYEQYF,TGCGCCAGCAGCCCCGTGGCGGAGCGGGTCTACGAGCAGTACTTC,TRBV4-1,.,TRBJ2-7,.
CASSPLGRNLTGCIRSGYTF,TGCGCCAGCAGTCCCCTCGGTAGGAACCTGACAGGCTGTATCAGAAGTGGCTACACCTTC,TRBV23-1,.,TRBJ1-2,.
CASTAAGTGFGYTF,TGTGCCAGCACCGCAGCCGGGACAGGGTTTGGCTACACCTTC,TRBV28,TRBD1,TRBJ1-2,.
CASGLGDATNEKLFF,TGTGCTAGTGGTTTAGGGGATGCAACTAATGAAAAACTGTTTTTT,TRBV12-5,.,TRBJ1-4,.
CASSPREGDEQYF,TGTGCCAGCTCACCCCGGGAGGGTGACGAGCAGTACTTC,TRBV18,TRBD2,TRBJ2-7,once
CSANGGAGGPDTQYF,TGCAGTGCCAACGGCGGGGCGGGAGGTCCAGATACGCAGTATTTT,TRBV29-1,TRBD2,TRBJ2-3,.
CASSYGGARGNTIYF,TGTGCCAGCAGTTACGGTGGGGCACGTGGAAACACCATATATTTT,TRBV6-6,.,TRBJ1-3,.
CASSSNHYGQRNQPQHF,TGTGCCAGTAGTTCTAACCATTACGGACAGAGAAATCAGCCCCAGCATTTT,TRBV19,.,TRBJ1-5,.
CASAPGTASTDTQYF,TGTGCTAGTGCCCCAGGGACAGCTAGCACAGATACGCAGTATTTT,TRBV12-5,TRBD1,TRBJ2-3,.
CASSPVSRDNSPLHF,TGTGCCAGCTCACCCGTATCCAGGGATAATTCACCCCTCCACTTT,TRBV18,.,TRBJ1-6,.
CASSESSQRIPYEQYF,TGCGCCAGCAGTGAGTCGTCACAGCGGATTCCCTACGAGCAGTACTTC,TRBV10-1,.,TRBJ2-7,.
CASSLVPGQNTDTQYF,TGTGCCAGCAGCTTAGTACCGGGACAGAACACAGATACGCAGTATTTT,TRBV7-9,TRBD1,TRBJ2-3,.
CASSDIGLAGADTQYF,TGTGCCAGCAGTGATATAGGACTAGCGGGAGCAGATACGCAGTATTTT,TRBV2,TRBD2,TRBJ2-3,.
CASSAREGATIYF,TGTGCCAGCAGCGCGAGAGAGGGGGCCACCATATATTTT,TRBV9,TRBD1,TRBJ1-3,once
CASSPRYRSTQETQYF,TGTGCCAGCAGCCCACGATACAGGAGTACCCAAGAGACCCAGTACTTC,TRBV7-9,.,TRBJ2-5,.
CASSPNPGLHVRETQYF,TGTGCCAGCAGTCCGAACCCGGGACTCCATGTGAGGGAGACCCAGTACTTC,TRBV27,.,TRBJ2-5,.
CASGAGGRTDTQYF,TGTGCCAGCGGAGCGGGGGGCCGCACAGATACGCAGTATTTT,TRBV2,TRBD2,TRBJ2-3,.
CASSPMKISGSDYEQYF,TGTGCCAGCAGCCCTATGAAAATTAGCGGGAGTGACTACGAGCAGTACTTC,TRBV7-9,TRBD2,TRBJ2-7,once
CSVVGLAGGAYNEQFF,TGCAGCGTTGTAGGACTAGCGGGAGGGGCTTACAATGAGCAGTTCTTC,TRBV29-1,TRBD2,TRBJ2-1,.
CASSLGPGLADTGELFF,TGCGCCAGCAGCTTGGGCCCGGGACTAGCTGACACCGGGGAGCTGTTTTTT,TRBV5-1,TRBD2,TRBJ2-2,.
CASSLPSYGYTF,TGTGCCAGCAGCTTGCCCAGCTATGGCTACACCTTC,TRBV5-6,.,TRBJ1-2,.
CASSLQGLGNEKLFF,TGTGCCAGCAGCTTACAGGGTTTGGGAAATGAAAAACTGTTTTTT,TRBV6-5,.,TRBJ1-4,once
CSVEEVQVPNTDTQYF,TGCAGCGTTGAAGAGGTACAGGTACCCAACACAGATACGCAGTATTTT,TRBV29-1,.,TRBJ2-3,.
CASSLTTGAETQYF,TGTGCCAGCAGCTTGACAACAGGGGCAGAGACCCAGTACTTC,TRBV27,TRBD1,TRBJ2-5,.
CVSGEQGYEQFF,TGTGTATCAGGGGAACAGGGATATGAGCAGTTCTTC,TRBV18,.,TRBJ2-1,once